A selection of T cell receptor beta chains follows, all from one sample in a study of blood T cell repertoires in COVID-19. The assay was immunoSEQ multiplex PCR, and TCRdb's table has in-frame clones only and misses some. The table includes 100,000 or so clones, 92% detected once. The sequenced sample consisted of peripheral blood. The receptor set was obtained from a man aged 50 to 60 with active COVID-19. The CDR3 runs from the conserved cysteine through the conserved F or W. The D gene is left open where the match is weak. Size tells how often a clone was seen (once, few, many) or the class of an expanded clone, and some rows leave it out.

>TRBJ2-3|.|.|TRBV12-5
TGTGCTAGTGGTTGGTCCTCGGGACTGTATACGCAGTATTTT
CASGWSSGLYTQYF
>TRBJ2-7|TRBD1|.|TRBV5-1
TGCGCCAGCAGCGTCGACAGGGGCGAGCAGTACTTC
CASSVDRGEQYF
>TRBJ2-2|.|.|TRBV7-6
TGTGCCAGCAGCTTAGCCCCTACTAACACCGGGGAGCTGTTTTTT
CASSLAPTNTGELFF
>TRBJ2-3|.|.|TRBV9
TGTGCCAGCAGCCCCGCCTGGAGTACGACAGATACGCAGTATTTT
CASSPAWSTTDTQYF
>TRBJ2-3|TRBD2|.|TRBV5-4
TGTGCCAGCAGCCGGGGGAGCGGGAGAGCAGATACGCAGTATTTT
CASSRGSGRADTQYF
>TRBJ2-1|.|once|TRBV11-3
TGTGCCAGCAGCAAGGACAGACACAATGAGCAGTTCTTC
CASSKDRHNEQFF
>TRBJ2-1|.|.|TRBV30
TGTGCCTGGAGTCCCTTATCAGGCTACAATGAGCAGTTCTTC
CAWSPLSGYNEQFF
>TRBJ1-1|.|.|TRBV11-2
TGTGCCAGCAGCTTCACAGAGAACACTGAAGCTTTCTTT
CASSFTENTEAFF
>TRBJ2-2|.|once|TRBV9
TGTGCCAGCAGCGTAGCCGTGACCGGGGAGCTGTTTTTT
CASSVAVTGELFF
>TRBJ2-5|.|.|TRBV7-3
TGTGCCAGCAGCTTATACGCCCGGCAAGAGACCCAGTACTTC
CASSLYARQETQYF
>TRBJ2-1|.|.|TRBV3-1/TRBV3-2
TGTGCCAGCAGCGATGACTATTTCGGTGAGCAGTTCTTC
CASSDDYFGEQFF
>TRBJ2-5|TRBD1|.|TRBV11-2
TGTGCCAGCAGCATCGGGACAGGCCAAGAGACCCAGTACTTC
CASSIGTGQETQYF
>TRBJ1-4|.|once|TRBV29-1
TGCAGCGTTGCTAGGGACACTAGTGAAAAACTGTTTTTT
CSVARDTSEKLFF
>TRBJ1-1|.|.|TRBV5-8
TGTGCCAGCAGCCAGGGACACGGGGAAGTTGTGGCTTTCTTT
CASSQGHGEVVAFF
>TRBJ2-1|.|.|TRBV30
TGTGCCTGGAGCCCCAGCGGGCTTTACAATGAGCAGTTCTTC
CAWSPSGLYNEQFF
>TRBJ2-5|.|.|TRBV6-5
TGTGCCAGCAGTTACTCAGACAGGTTTTTAGAAGAGACCCAGTACTTC
CASSYSDRFLEETQYF
>TRBJ2-1|TRBD1|.|TRBV6-6
TGTGCCAGCAGATCGGGACAGGGACTCTACAATGAGCAGTTCTTC
CASRSGQGLYNEQFF
>TRBJ1-1|TRBD1|.|TRBV6-2/TRBV6-3
TGTGCCAGCAGTCGACTGATGACAGGGGGGGACACTGAAGCTTTCTTT
CASSRLMTGGDTEAFF
>TRBJ1-6|.|.|TRBV27
TGTGCCAGCAGTTTATCGATAATGGGAGAGTCACCCCTCCACTTT
CASSLSIMGESPLHF
>TRBJ2-5|TRBD2|few|TRBV6-2/TRBV6-3
TGTGCCAGCAGTTTCTTAGCGGGAGGTCTGGAGACCCAGTACTTC
CASSFLAGGLETQYF
>TRBJ1-1|.|.|TRBV7-9
TGTGCCAGCAGCCGGGAGGAACAGGGTTCACTGAGAGCTTTCTTT
CASSREEQGSLRAFF
>TRBJ1-4|.|.|TRBV9
TGTGCCAGCAGCTCGCGGCGGGGAGGGAACAATGAAAAACTGTTTTTT
CASSSRRGGNNEKLFF
>TRBJ2-3|.|.|TRBV6-2/TRBV6-3
TGTGCCAGCAGTTACTCGGGGAGACGAGATACGCAGTATTTT
CASSYSGRRDTQYF
>TRBJ1-5|TRBD1|.|TRBV19
TGTGCCAGTAGTCCCGGCAGGGGGAGCAATCAGCCCCAGCATTTT
CASSPGRGSNQPQHF
>TRBJ2-5|TRBD2|.|TRBV10-3
TGTGCCATCAGTGAGTCGTCCTCCGGGAGGTCAGAGACCCAGTACTTC
CAISESSSGRSETQYF
>TRBJ1-5|TRBD1|.|TRBV25-1
TGTGCCAGCAGTGACCCGGACAGGGGTAGTGAGCAGCCCCAGCATTTT
CASSDPDRGSEQPQHF
>TRBJ2-1|TRBD2|.|TRBV5-1
TGCGCCAGCAGCTTGAGAACTTCGGGACTAGCGGGAAACAATGAGCAGTTCTTC
CASSLRTSGLAGNNEQFF
>TRBJ1-5|.|.|TRBV20-1
TGCAGTGCTAGTTACGCCGCAGATCAGCCCCAGCATTTT
CSASYAADQPQHF
>TRBJ1-4|.|.|TRBV5-1
TGCGCCAGCAGCGTCTCAACTAATGAAAAACTGTTTTTT
CASSVSTNEKLFF
>TRBJ2-2|TRBD1|.|TRBV27
TGTGCCAGCAAGACCGGGACAGGGATCACCGGGGAGCTGTTTTTT
CASKTGTGITGELFF
>TRBJ1-4|TRBD1|.|TRBV15
TGTGCCACCAGCGGTAAGACAGGGGGAGGAGAAAAACTGTTTTTT
CATSGKTGGGEKLFF
>TRBJ1-6|.|.|TRBV18
TGTGCCAGCTCACCAGGAGCTCCGAGCTCCTATAATTCACCCCTCCACTTT
CASSPGAPSSYNSPLHF
>TRBJ2-5|.|.|TRBV14
TGTGCCAGCAGCCAAACTCGCCCCACCAGGGAGACCCAGTACTTC
CASSQTRPTRETQYF
>TRBJ1-3|.|once|TRBV9
TGTGCCAGCAGCGTAGGCGGGGAGCGGGGAAACACCATATATTTT
CASSVGGERGNTIYF
>TRBJ2-1|TRBD1|.|TRBV19
TGTGCCACCCACGACCCGGGACAGGGGGGAGATGAGCAGTTCTTC
CATHDPGQGGDEQFF
>TRBJ1-1|TRBD1|.|TRBV14
TGTGCCAGCAGCCAAGATAGGACAGGACCTAATTTGAACACTGAAGCTTTCTTT
CASSQDRTGPNLNTEAFF
>TRBJ2-5|TRBD2|.|TRBV2
TGTGCCAGCCTTACCCCGGGACTAGCTGTTGTTGAGACCCAGTACTTC
CASLTPGLAVVETQYF
>TRBJ2-1|TRBD2|.|TRBV5-6
TGTGCCAGCAGCTTCCCCGGGACTAGCGGAGGAAATGAGCAGTTCTTC
CASSFPGTSGGNEQFF
>TRBJ2-3|.|once|TRBV6-5
TGTGCCAGCAGCGCCGGGTCGAGAGATACGCAGTATTTT
CASSAGSRDTQYF
>TRBJ1-5|.|.|TRBV28
TGTGCCAGCAGTTTAACTTTGAGCAATCAGCCCCAGCATTTT
CASSLTLSNQPQHF
>TRBJ1-3|TRBD1|.|TRBV7-9
TGTGCCAGCAAACCGACAGGGGGCGGTGGAAACACCATATATTTT
CASKPTGGGGNTIYF
>TRBJ1-4|TRBD1|.|TRBV30
TGTGCCTGGAGTGTTGACAGGGGGGCCCCAAGGTTGTTTTTT
CAWSVDRGAPRLFF
>TRBJ2-3|TRBD2|once|TRBV19
TGTGCCAGTAGTATGGCTAGCGGGAGCAAAGATACGCAGTATTTT
CASSMASGSKDTQYF
>TRBJ1-1|TRBD1|.|TRBV2
TGTGCCACCGCACCGGGACAGTTGACCAGGGCTTTCTTT
CATAPGQLTRAFF
>TRBJ2-2|.|.|TRBV28
TGTGCCAGCAGTTTTAGCGGAACGAACACCGGGGAGCTGTTTTTT
CASSFSGTNTGELFF
>TRBJ2-5|.|.|TRBV18
TGTGCCAGCTCACAGGGAGGTTCAGGAGAGACCCAGTACTTC
CASSQGGSGETQYF
>TRBJ1-1|.|once|TRBV25-1
TGTGCCAGCAGTGGGGGCCTGGAAGCTTTCTTT
CASSGGLEAFF
>TRBJ1-4|TRBD1|.|TRBV28
TGTGCCAGCAGTTTGGACTCGGGACAGGGGGATGAAAAACTGTTTTTT
CASSLDSGQGDEKLFF
>TRBJ1-6|.|.|TRBV30
TGTGCCTGGAGTGCCTATCCAGGGGCAGGTTCACCCCTCCACTTT
CAWSAYPGAGSPLHF
>TRBJ2-1|TRBD2|.|TRBV11-2
TGTGCCAGCGGAGCGGGGGGATTTAACAATGAGCAGTTCTTC
CASGAGGFNNEQFF
>TRBJ2-3|TRBD2|.|TRBV24-1
TGTGCCACCAGTGAGAGCGGGAGGACAGATACGCAGTATTTT
CATSESGRTDTQYF
>TRBJ2-3|.|.|TRBV15
TGTGCCACCAGCAGAGTTAGAGATACGCAGTATTTT
CATSRVRDTQYF
>TRBJ2-2|TRBD1|.|TRBV19
TGTGCCAGTAAAAGGCAAGGGACAGCTACGACCGGGGAGCTGTTTTTT
CASKRQGTATTGELFF
>TRBJ1-1|.|.|TRBV6-5
TGTGCCAGCAGTCCCGTGGGAGGGGTGAACACTGAAGCTTTCTTT
CASSPVGGVNTEAFF
>TRBJ2-7|TRBD1|.|TRBV7-9
TGTGCCAGTGGACAGGGGGTATCCTACGAGCAGTACTTC
CASGQGVSYEQYF
>TRBJ2-5|.|.|TRBV28
TGTGCCAGCAGTTCGGGAGCAGGCCAAGAGACCCAGTACTTC
CASSSGAGQETQYF
>TRBJ2-1|TRBD2|.|TRBV7-3
TGTGCCAGACCCTTGGGACTAGCGGGATGTTCCGCCTATGAGCAGTTCTTC
CARPLGLAGCSAYEQFF